This T cell receptor beta chain was sequenced during a study of graft-versus-host responses after intestinal transplantation (TCRdb year 2021). As for the study more broadly: The transplants that recipients got were multivisceral, liver-intestinal, or isolated intestinal. The cohort enrolled under 25 intestinal transplant recipients including one retransplant, and 3 patients lacking pretransplant specimens were excluded. A peak of at least 4% donor T cells among recipient peripheral blood mononuclear cells was the definition used for donor T cell macrochimerism. Samples from a few later patients were sequenced in-house on an Illumina MiSeq with MiXCR processing rather than by the commercial service. Anti-thymocyte globulin induction was given to all recipients, followed by maintenance tacrolimus and steroids for 2 to 4 years. Alloreactive clones were identified by sequencing pre-transplant mixed lymphocyte reaction products and comparing them with unstimulated pre-transplant donor and recipient T cells. Graft-versus-host and host-versus-graft alloreactive T cell clones were tracked in the graft, circulation and bone marrow after intestinal transplantation using bulk TCR-beta CDR3 sequencing.

This specimen's time point label, interpreted: cells obtained before transplantation from donor or recipient. CD3+CD4+ and CD3+CD8+ populations were FACS-sorted from unstimulated pre-transplant donor and recipient cells taken from spleen or lymph nodes. CDR1 and CDR2, looked up from the germline V gene (reference sequence), are SGHAT and FQDESV. The V end gives up 10 bases and the J end 8 bases, leaving 15 bases in the junction not matched to a gene. There are 15 amino acids in the CDR3, from cysteine to phenylalanine inclusive. Just CDR3 DNA is preserved here, 45 bases in frame from base 1. Broader findings and caveats from the paper: GvH clones were detected in recipient bone marrow, and some appeared earlier in ileal mucosa or blood, consistent with an intestinal mucosal origin. In the allografts of patients with donor T cell macrochimerism, GvH to HvG T cell clonal ratios were high. The relatively low number and heterogeneity of intestinal transplant patients limited the conclusions. Peak levels of circulating GvH clones were associated with declines in HvG clones early after transplant.

Libraries were constructed by the immunoSEQ multiplex PCR assay. For most patients, genomic DNA was isolated with the Qiagen DNeasy Blood and Tissue Kit and sent frozen to Adaptive Biotechnologies for TCR sequencing. High-throughput TCR-beta CDR3 sequencing of genomic DNA from most patients was performed by Adaptive Biotechnologies. As for the original processing: TCR sequencing data for roughly 18 patients were retrieved from Adaptive's ImmunoSEQ software; a few other patients were processed with MiXCR and VDJtools. CD4 versus CD8 sorting errors were corrected by removing sequences found in both subsets at a frequency ratio below 5:1. Because the origin of CDR3 nucleotide sequences shared between donor and recipient could not be assigned, those sequences were removed. To count as alloreactive, a clone needed at least 2-fold expansion over unstimulated cells and a minimum CFSE-low frequency of 0.002% (template counts) or 0.001% (read counts). Clones were considered mappable if detected in sequenced pre-transplant spleen, lymph node, or MLR CFSE-low populations of the donor or recipient. The cumulative frequency of alloreactive clones was calculated as a percentage of all sequences, weighted by copy number. The immuneACCESS repertoire file appears here via TCRdb, limited to in-frame rearrangements. These files lack a portion of the clones; in checked studies, under half of the deficit traces to unresolved V genes, and the cause of the others is not known. V, J and clone size are taken as reported in that table, and D and trimming were inferred from the DNA itself. For this sample there are more than 95,000 clones; about 90% appear just once. The ten largest make up about 0.9% of the sample.

Worth noting for this clone: Its antigen specificity is not known. No much larger clone exists at a distance of one base, and base qualities are not known.

The chain is made from TRBV11-1 and TRBJ2-1, with 9 bases aligning to TRBD1. The sequence was obtained from a human donor who received an intestinal transplant. The sample consisted of unstimulated CD4+ T cells sorted from spleen or lymph node cells, taken before intestinal transplant. The CDR3 region: CATTPGQGLGHEQFF. The nucleotide sequence is given as TGTGCCACGACCCCGGGACAGGGATTGGGTCATGAGCAGTTCTTC.